This entry is about one T cell receptor beta chain. Healthy HIV-negative adults with no recent acute infections or vaccinations were recruited as donors. It was into CD45RA+ naive and CD45RA-negative memory subsets that the CD4+ cells were split. This sample was included in a study of shared clonotypes between healthy human individuals. Trimming removed 7 bases from V and 4 bases from J; junction bases left unmatched: 12. The CDR3 length is 15 residues. The V gene's germline CDR1 is SNHLY and CDR2 FYNNEI. Libraries were prepared by immunoSEQ multiplex PCR; TCRdb keeps only in-frame clonotypes and omits some of them. The table records about 1.1 million clones, about 80% of them present only once.

Sequencing input: memory CD4+ T cells from PBMCs. Subset defined: CD45RA-negative fraction. This TCR derives from a man between 18 and 35 years old in good health. Some clones in this sample may be carry-over from other donors' samples. The rearrangement links TRBV2 to TRBJ1-1, with TRBD1 matching 7 bases. The CDR3 here is CASTRDSQISTEAFF. The CDR3 region has the DNA TGTGCCAGCACCCGGGACAGTCAAATCTCCACTGAAGCTTTCTTT.